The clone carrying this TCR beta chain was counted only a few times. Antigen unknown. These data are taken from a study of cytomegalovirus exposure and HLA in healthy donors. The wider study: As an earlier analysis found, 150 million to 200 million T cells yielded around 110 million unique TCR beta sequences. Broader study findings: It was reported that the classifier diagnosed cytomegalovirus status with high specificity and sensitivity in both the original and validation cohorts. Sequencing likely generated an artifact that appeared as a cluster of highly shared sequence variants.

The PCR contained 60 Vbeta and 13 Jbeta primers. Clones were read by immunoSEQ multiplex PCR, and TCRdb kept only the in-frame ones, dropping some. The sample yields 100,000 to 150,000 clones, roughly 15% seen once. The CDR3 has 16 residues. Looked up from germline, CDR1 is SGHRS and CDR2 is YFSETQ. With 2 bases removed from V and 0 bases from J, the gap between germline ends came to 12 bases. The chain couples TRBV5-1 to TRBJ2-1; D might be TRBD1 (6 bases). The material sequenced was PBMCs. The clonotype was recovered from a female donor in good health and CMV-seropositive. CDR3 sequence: CASSFGADSSYNEQFF. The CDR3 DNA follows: TGCGCCAGCAGCTTCGGGGCGGACAGCTCCTACAATGAGCAGTTCTTC.